These 30 T cell receptor beta chains were all obtained from the same sample, sequenced in a study of human T cells and chemical hapten exposure. TCRdb reprocessed the RACE reads via MiXCR and lists one record per CDR3 protein. The sample includes a few hundred thousand distinct CDR3 sequences, about 9.4% of them seen just once. Time point described: pre-sensitization, week 0. Described treatment: therapeutic diphenylcyclopropenone sensitization with weekly scalp DPC. The sample consisted of whole blood, taken in connection with sensitization to the hapten diphenylcyclopropenone (DPC). These receptors all stem from a woman in her 40s with alopecia areata. Some clones in this sample may be carry-over from other donors' samples.

This clonotype was observed a few times. This chain joins TRBV20-1 and TRBJ2-5, with a weak D call TRBD2 (5 bases). V was shortened by 0 bases and J by 4 bases, with 9 bases between the two germline ends. This CDR3 spans 13 amino acids. Germline V gives CDR1 DFQATT, CDR2 SNEGSKA (reference sequence). CDR3 sequence reads: CSARDTGIETQYF. The CDR3 nucleotides read TGCAGTGCTAGAGATACGGGGATAGAGACCCAGTACTTC.

This chain joins TRBV19 and TRBJ2-3; TRBD1 agrees at 12 bases. CDR1 is LNHDA and CDR2 is SQIVND in the germline V gene (reference sequence). This CDR3 contains 15 residues. With V trimmed by 6 bases and J by 1 base, 2 bases remained unmatched. The CDR3 region has the DNA TGTGCCAGTAGCGGGACAGGGGGCCGCACAGATACGCAGTATTTT. It encodes CASSGTGGRTDTQYF.

This clonotype was seen a handful of times. As DNA, the CDR3 is TGCGCCAGCAGCCAGCCGGGACAGGGCGTGGAGACCCAGTACTTC. Protein: CASSQPGQGVETQYF. The rearrangement uses TRBV4-1 and TRBJ2-5, with 9 positions matching TRBD1. Germline trimming cut 3 bases from V and 5 bases from J; bases unmatched to any gene: 7. The CDR3 runs 15 residues. Germline V lookup: CDR1 MGHRA, CDR2 YSYEKL.

This clonotype has just a few counts. The chain combines TRBV5-6 with TRBJ2-7; no clear D. The germline V gene encodes CDR1 SGHDT and CDR2 YYEEEE. CDR3 length equals 13 residues. V was cut by 4 bases and J by 5 bases, with 13 bases left in between. In DNA, the CDR3 is TGTGCCAGCAGCCGCTGGGTGTCCCACGAGCAGTACTTC. This gives the protein CASSRWVSHEQYF.

The chain joins TRBV27 to TRBJ1-6; weak D call: TRBD1 (6 bases). The V gene's germline CDR1 is MNHEY and CDR2 SMNVEV (reference sequence). This CDR3 is built from 15 residues. Trimming shortened V by 0 bases and J by 11 bases, and 14 bases separated the two germline ends. CDR3 sequence: CASSLSGGGPAPLHF. CDR3 DNA: TGTGCCAGCAGTTTATCGGGTGGGGGGCCCGCACCCCTCCACTTT.

This clonotype was seen a few times. The chain combines TRBV6-1 with TRBJ2-3; D is unclear. Per germline, CDR1 MNHNS and CDR2 SASEGT. The CDR3 totals 13 residues. Between the trimmed V and J ends, which lost 6 bases and 5 bases, there was a span of 12 bases. Here the CDR3 reads CASSEHVGDTQYF. DNA of the CDR3: TGTGCCAGCAGCGAGCACGTTGGAGATACGCAGTATTTT.

This clonotype was counted between two and nine times. The chain has TRBV7-3 and TRBJ2-6, with 9 bases lining up with TRBD1. This CDR3 spans 18 amino acids. From germline, CDR1 is SGHTA and CDR2 FQGTGA. With V trimmed by 1 base and J by 1 base, 5 bases remained unmatched. CDR3 sequence: CASSLMGQGTSGANVLTF. CDR3 in DNA: TGTGCCAGCAGCTTAATGGGACAGGGCACTTCTGGGGCCAACGTCCTGACTTTC.

This rearrangement joins TRBV12-3 or TRBV12-4 to TRBJ1-1, with D perhaps TRBD1 (6 bases). With 6 bases removed from V and 2 bases from J, the gap between germline ends came to 16 bases. The CDR3 totals 15 residues. CDR3 nucleotide sequence: TGTGCCAGCAGATCGATACAGGGCCCTAACACTGAAGCTTTCTTT. It translates to CASRSIQGPNTEAFF.

This clonotype has just a few counts. This chain links TRBV12-3 or TRBV12-4 with TRBJ1-6, with D perhaps TRBD1 (5 bases). V was cut by 5 bases and J by 9 bases, with 14 bases left in between. This CDR3 is 14 amino acids long. CDR3 residues: CASSQQAVVSPLHF. The DNA of the CDR3 is TGTGCCAGCAGTCAACAGGCCGTGGTTTCACCCCTCCACTTT.

The rearrangement links TRBV5-1 to TRBJ2-7; D is undetermined. V dropped 4 bases and J dropped 7 bases, with 18 bases sitting between them. This CDR3 region has 14 residues. Germline V gene lookup returns CDR1 SGHRS and CDR2 YFSETQ. CDR3 bases: TGCGCCAGCAGCCAGACGCCGCCAGCCGGGGAGCAGTACTTC. The encoded protein is CASSQTPPAGEQYF.

The table lists this clonotype with many counts. The chain carries TRBV28 and TRBJ2-7; 8 bases agree with TRBD2. V gave up 6 bases and J gave up 4 bases; unmatched junction bases: 11. From germline, CDR1 is MDHEN and CDR2 SYDVKM. This CDR3 is 15 amino acids long. CDR3 loop: CASRVRGLAPYEQYF. The CDR3 region has the DNA TGTGCCAGCAGGGTGAGAGGACTAGCACCTTACGAGCAGTACTTC.

In the case of this clonotype: One junction end disagrees with the germline gene, perhaps due to a read error. CDR3: CVSSSTSISYEQYF. For the CDR3, the DNA is TGTGTCAGCAGTTCTACTAGCATTTCATACGAGCAGTACTTC. The chain employs TRBV28 and TRBJ2-7; TRBD2 might be the D (6 bases). Germline loops: CDR1 MDHEN, CDR2 SYDVKM. This CDR3 is built from 14 residues. Using reference TRBV28 and TRBJ2-7 for the parts outside the CDR3, the full variable domain is DVKVTQSSRYLVKRTGEKVFLECVQDMDHENMFWYRQDPGLGLRLIYFSYDVKMKEKGDIPEGYSVSREKKERFSLILESASTNQTSMYLCVSSSTSISYEQYFGPGTRLTVT.

This clonotype came up a few times. The rearrangement links TRBV10-3 to TRBJ1-2, with D possibly TRBD1 on 6 matching bases. V lost 7 bases and J 6 bases, leaving 15 bases between the germline ends. Germline CDR1 reads ENHRY; CDR2 reads SYGVKD. The CDR3 has 13 amino acids. CDR3 in amino acids: CAITSDRKHGYTF. Written as DNA, the CDR3 is TGTGCCATCACCTCGGACAGAAAGCATGGCTACACCTTC.

V is TRBV27 and J is TRBJ2-1, with D perhaps matching TRBD1 (5 bases). V was shortened by 1 base and J by 9 bases, with 13 bases between the two germline ends. CDR3 size: 14 residues. Per germline, CDR1 MNHEY and CDR2 SMNVEV (reference sequence). CDR3 bases: TGTGCCAGCAGTTTATTGGGTAGTAGGGGTGAGCAGTTCTTC. It encodes CASSLLGSRGEQFF.

In its sample, this clonotype was seen many times. J is TRBJ1-2 and V is TRBV28, with TRBD1 as a possible D gene (6 bases). The CDR3 is 13 residues long. The V end lost 2 bases, the J end lost 4 bases, and 8 bases lay between the germline ends. In germline, CDR1 is MDHEN, CDR2 SYDVKM. CDR3 protein: CASSLQGSYGYTF. The CDR3 DNA sequence: TGTGCCAGCAGTTTACAGGGGAGCTATGGCTACACCTTC.

This clonotype was counted between two and nine times. This chain links TRBV12-3 or TRBV12-4 with TRBJ1-1; 10 bases map to TRBD1. With 3 bases clipped from V and 9 bases from J, the junction kept 10 bases outside the gene matches. The CDR3 consists of 15 residues. The CDR3 sequence is CASSLAGTGASQAFF. DNA of the CDR3: TGTGCCAGCAGTTTGGCGGGGACAGGGGCTTCTCAAGCTTTCTTT.

This clonotype appeared many times. The chain has TRBV6-5 and TRBJ2-7; the match to TRBD2 covers 9 bases. Germline lookup yields CDR1 MNHEY and CDR2 SVGAGI. The CDR3 extends over 16 amino acids. J gave up 5 bases and V 5 bases, and 13 bases lay outside the gene matches. The CDR3 sequence: CASSTGGSGSRNEQYF. The DNA for the CDR3 is TGTGCCAGCAGTACCGGGGGTAGCGGGAGTCGGAACGAGCAGTACTTC.

The chain couples TRBV9 to TRBJ2-7, with D unresolved. The CDR3 is 13 amino acids. The germline V gene has CDR1 SGDLS and CDR2 YYNGEE. Trimming removed 0 bases from V and 4 bases from J, with 8 bases in between. In DNA, the CDR3 is TGTGCCAGCAGCGTAGCCGCTCAATACGAGCAGTACTTC. Encoded protein: CASSVAAQYEQYF.

This clonotype was detected a few times. This chain links TRBV6-2 or TRBV6-3 with TRBJ2-4; the match to TRBD2 covers 11 bases. The germline gives CDR1 MNHEY, CDR2 SVGEGT. The length of the CDR3 is 19 residues. V dropped 1 base and J dropped 1; count of bases not matched to a gene: 9. CDR3: CASSYLVAGGPSAKNIQYF. The CDR3 bases are TGTGCCAGCAGTTACTTGGTAGCGGGAGGGCCTAGCGCCAAAAACATTCAGTACTTC.

This clonotype was found a few times. The CDR3 region has the DNA TGCAGTGCTAGGGGGGCGAGCGGGAGGGCCGGAGAGACCCAGTACTTC. This encodes CSARGASGRAGETQYF. The J gene is TRBJ2-5, the V gene TRBV20-1, with 10 bases fitting TRBD2. CDR3 length: 16 residues. The germline gives CDR1 DFQATT, CDR2 SNEGSKA (reference sequence). V was clipped by 3 bases and J by 4 bases; unmatched bases: 11.

A few counts support this clonotype. The rearrangement joins TRBV3-1 to TRBJ1-1, with 9 positions matching TRBD1. V shed 5 bases and J 9 bases; nucleotides not matched to a gene: 10. This CDR3 spans 14 amino acids. Germline V CDR1 and CDR2: LGHDT, YNNKEL (reference sequence). CDR3 residues: CASSSRDRARKAFF. The CDR3 bases are TGTGCCAGCAGCTCGCGGGACAGGGCTAGGAAAGCTTTCTTT. Together with reference TRBV3-1 and TRBJ1-1, the CDR3 gives the full variable domain: DTAVSQTPKYLVTQMGNDKSIKCEQNLGHDTMYWYKQDSKKFLKIMFSYNNKELIINETVPNRFSPKSPDKAHLNLHINSLELGDSAVYFCASSSRDRARKAFFGQGTRLTVV.

This clonotype was observed a handful of times. The gene calls are TRBV15 and TRBJ2-5, with 8 bases identical to TRBD2. The CDR3 sequence is 13 residues long. Germline V CDR1 and CDR2: LNHNV, YYDKDF (reference sequence). With V trimmed by 9 bases and J by 2 bases, 5 bases remained unmatched. Written as DNA, the CDR3 is TGTGCCACATTAGCGGGGTTACAAGAGACCCAGTACTTC. Translated: CATLAGLQETQYF.

This clonotype was seen more than once but under ten times. The chain carries TRBV5-1 and TRBJ2-5; TRBD2 matches 7 bases. Unmatched junction bases numbered 7, after V lost 0 bases and J lost 5 bases. The germline gives CDR1 SGHRS, CDR2 YFSETQ. This CDR3 spans 15 amino acids. The CDR3 reads CASSLGAGVLETQYF. In DNA form, the CDR3 reads TGCGCCAGCAGCTTGGGGGCGGGAGTTTTGGAGACCCAGTACTTC.

V and J are TRBV29-1 and TRBJ2-7; the match to TRBD1 covers 8 bases. Germline V gives CDR1 SQVTM, CDR2 ANQGSEA. Losses at the gene ends were 7 bases for V and 5 bases for J; bases not matched to a gene: 7. The CDR3 loop spans 12 amino acids. The CDR3 protein is CSARTGTHEQYF. CDR3 DNA sequence: TGCAGCGCTCGGACAGGGACCCACGAGCAGTACTTC.

This clonotype was picked up many times. CDR3 coding DNA: TGTGCCAGCACCCAGCTTACGGGGGGACTAGCGGGAGGAGATACGCAGTATTTT. This translates into CASTQLTGGLAGGDTQYF. The chain combines TRBV13 with TRBJ2-3; TRBD2 aligns across 15 bases. This CDR3 region has 18 residues. V lost 7 bases, J lost 5 bases, and 13 bases stayed unmatched. Germline values: CDR1 PRHDT, CDR2 FYEKMQ (reference sequence).

This clonotype was observed many times. This sequence joins TRBV20-1 and TRBJ2-1, with 9 bases fitting TRBD1. This CDR3 comprises 15 residues. The J segment lost 4 bases and the V segment lost 6 bases, leaving 10 bases of the junction unmatched. Germline V CDR1 and CDR2: DFQATT, SNEGSKA (reference sequence). The chain's CDR3 is CSARVGTGHYNEQFF. The CDR3 DNA sequence: TGCAGTGCCAGGGTTGGGACAGGGCATTACAATGAGCAGTTCTTC.

This clonotype was detected many times. The V and J genes are TRBV5-1 and TRBJ2-1; the D gene is possibly TRBD2 (6 bases). The CDR3 is made up of 12 amino acids. The V gene lost 3 bases and the J gene lost 9 bases, with 10 bases spanning the gap. Germline V lookup: CDR1 SGHRS, CDR2 YFSETQ. CDR3 sequence: CASSWAGPEQFF. The CDR3 DNA sequence: TGCGCCAGCAGCTGGGCGGGGCCTGAGCAGTTCTTC. Full variable domain (rest looked up from reference TRBV5-1 and TRBJ2-1): KAGVTQTPRYLIKTRGQQVTLSCSPISGHRSVSWYQQTPGQGLQFLFEYFSETQRNKGNFPGRFSGRQFSNSRSEMNVSTLELGDSALYLCASSWAGPEQFFGPGTRLTVL.

This clonotype was observed a few times. As DNA, the CDR3 is TGTGCCAGCAGTTTACGGCAGGGGTTAGGGGAGCAGTACTTC. Translated: CASSLRQGLGEQYF. The J gene is TRBJ2-7, the V gene TRBV12-3 or TRBV12-4, with D perhaps matching TRBD1 (6 bases). The CDR3 is made up of 14 amino acids. Trimming removed 2 bases at V and 7 bases at J, with 15 bases between.

The chain joins TRBV6-1 to TRBJ2-1; possibly TRBD2 for D (5 bases). This CDR3 region has 15 residues. V lost 10 bases, J lost 4 bases, and 20 bases lay in between. Germline V gene lookup returns CDR1 MNHNS and CDR2 SASEGT. The CDR3 DNA sequence: TGTGCCATCACACCCACAGAGGGCGCTTACAATGAGCAGTTCTTC. Encoded protein: CAITPTEGAYNEQFF.

The rearrangement uses TRBV12-3 or TRBV12-4 and TRBJ2-7, with TRBD1 identical over 7 bases. Trimming at V came to 5 bases and at J to 6 bases, leaving 13 bases not matched to a gene. The length of the CDR3 is 15 residues. The CDR3 coding sequence is TGTGCCAGCAGTCCACCCGGGACAGCCGTCTTCGAGCAGTACTTC. Its protein is CASSPPGTAVFEQYF.